This T cell receptor beta chain is drawn from a study of cytomegalovirus exposure and HLA in healthy donors. Overall study results and limits: In vitro work confirmed that a few CMV-associated chains recognize CMV antigens.

Sequencing was performed with immunoSEQ multiplex PCR; in TCRdb, only in-frame clones are kept and a portion is missing. The sample shows roughly 120,000 clones, approximately 94% of them seen only once. The CDR3 has 16 amino acids. CDR1 and CDR2 from the germline V gene are WNHNN and SYGVQD (reference sequence). Trimming took 8 bases from V and 3 from J, leaving 20 bases between them. Turning to this clone: The antigen is unknown.

The chain recombines TRBV10-1 with TRBJ1-5; possible D gene TRBD1, 5 bases. Sequencing was done on a sample of PBMCs. The receptor comes from a woman aged 18-29 years in good health and CMV-seronegative. CDR3 in DNA: TGCGCCAGCTTTCCACGGGGGATCCAATACAATCAGCCCCAGCATTTT. As protein: CASFPRGIQYNQPQHF.